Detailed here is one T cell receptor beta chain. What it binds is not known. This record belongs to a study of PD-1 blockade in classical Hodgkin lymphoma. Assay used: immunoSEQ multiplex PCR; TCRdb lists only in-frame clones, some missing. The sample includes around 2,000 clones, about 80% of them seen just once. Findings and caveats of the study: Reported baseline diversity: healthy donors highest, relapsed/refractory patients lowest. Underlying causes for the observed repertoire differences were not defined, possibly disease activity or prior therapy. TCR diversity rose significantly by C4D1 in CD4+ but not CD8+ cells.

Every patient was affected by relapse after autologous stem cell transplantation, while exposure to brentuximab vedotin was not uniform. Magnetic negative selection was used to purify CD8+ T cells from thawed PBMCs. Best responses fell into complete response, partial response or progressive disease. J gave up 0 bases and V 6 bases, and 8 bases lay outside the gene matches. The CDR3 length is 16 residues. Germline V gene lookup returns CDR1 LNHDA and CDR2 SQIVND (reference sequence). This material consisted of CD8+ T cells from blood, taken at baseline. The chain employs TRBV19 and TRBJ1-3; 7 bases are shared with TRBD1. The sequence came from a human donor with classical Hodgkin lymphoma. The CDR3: CASSRDSFSSGNTIYF. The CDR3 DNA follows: TGTGCCAGTAGCCGGGACAGCTTCAGCTCTGGAAACACCATATATTTT.